This T cell receptor beta chain was sequenced during a study of shared clonotypes between healthy human individuals. This clone was recorded once. What it binds is not known. Whole-study findings and limits: Sharing across four donors was highest in naive CD4 (around 5%) and lowest in memory CD8 (roughly 0.4%).

The CD8 memory sample joined CD45RO+ cells and CCR7-negative CD45RA+ cells. The repertoire was sequenced with immunoSEQ multiplex PCR; TCRdb's copy has only in-frame clones and lacks some. The table records roughly 700,000 clones, about nine tenths of them present only once. The CDR3 consists of 16 residues. Germline V lookup: CDR1 SGHAT, CDR2 FQNNGV. Between the trimmed V and J ends, which lost 5 bases and 4 bases, there was a span of 19 bases. The TCR originated in a man aged 18 to 29 in good health. Some clones in this sample may be carry-over from other donors' samples. The chain combines TRBV11-2 with TRBJ2-3; either TRBD1 or TRBD2 may fit D (5 bases each). Specimen: memory CD8+ T cells from PBMCs. Documented subset: CD45RO+ cells pooled with CCR7-negative TemRA cells. The CDR3, as DNA: TGTGCCAGCAGCGCTGGAGGACGAAGGGGCCCAGATACGCAGTATTTT. Translation gives CASSAGGRRGPDTQYF. Supplemented by reference TRBV11-2 and TRBJ2-3, the full variable domain reads EAGVAQSPRYKIIEKRQSVAFWCNPISGHATLYWYQQILGQGPKLLIQFQNNGVVDDSQLPKDRFSAERLKGVDSTLKIQPAKLEDSAVYLCASSAGGRRGPDTQYFGPGTRLTVL.